This TCR beta chain is from a study of T cells in tuberculosis. Study-level findings and limits: Smaller alpha distances in active tuberculosis partly reflected shorter CDR3-alpha lengths. Smaller distances to GMM-specific TCRs suggested their expansion in active tuberculosis.

Germline V CDR1 and CDR2: SGHDT, YYEEEE. The CDR3 length is 15 residues. The J segment lost 5 bases and the V segment lost 1 base, leaving 6 bases of the junction unmatched. Of note for this clone: Its antigen is not known.

The time point: new active TB diagnosis, blood taken before or within 7 days of starting treatment. Each donor contributed about 100,000 T cells on average, unsorted. The method was immunoSEQ multiplex PCR; TCRdb's version includes in-frame clones alone and lacks a portion of them. Of approximately 49,000 clones listed, roughly 96% are singletons. The receptor comes from an adult with tuberculosis. The chain couples TRBV5-6 to TRBJ1-2; 9 nucleotides line up with TRBD1. The sample was PBMCs, taken at tuberculosis diagnosis. CDR3 in amino acids: CASSLQPGQGYGYTF. As DNA, the CDR3 is TGTGCCAGCAGCTTGCAACCGGGACAGGGATATGGCTACACCTTC.